A selection of T cell receptor beta chains follows, all from one sample in a study of shared clonotypes between healthy human individuals. Clones were sequenced by immunoSEQ multiplex PCR, and TCRdb holds only the in-frame ones, with some missing. The data hold more than 1 million clones, with roughly 74% observed a single time. Sequences were obtained from memory CD4+ T cells from PBMCs. The receptors were sampled from a man aged 18 to 30 in good health. Some clones in this sample may be carry-over from other donors' samples. The CDR3 runs from the conserved cysteine through the conserved F or W. Each record gives: V gene, J gene, D gene, clone size, CDR3 protein, CDR3 DNA. A D gene is named only where the DNA matches it firmly. A row's size may be missing; if present it is once, few, many or a size class.

>TRBV2|TRBJ2-1|NA|once
CATSMLIYNEQFF
TGTGCCACCTCGATGCTAATCTACAATGAGCAGTTCTTC
>TRBV10-3|TRBJ1-6|NA|NA
CAIGRDYSSSPLHF
TGTGCCATCGGCCGGGACTATTCTTCTTCACCCCTCCACTTT
>TRBV4-1|TRBJ2-2|NA|NA
CASTQLVGTHNTGELFF
TGCGCCAGCACCCAACTCGTTGGGACACATAACACCGGGGAGCTGTTTTTT
>TRBV5-5|TRBJ2-3|NA|many
CASSHSGSTDTQYF
TGTGCCAGCAGCCACTCAGGTAGCACAGATACGCAGTATTTT
>TRBV4-3|TRBJ2-1|NA|NA
CASSQDLYNEQFF
TGCGCCAGCAGCCAAGACCTTTACAATGAGCAGTTCTTC
>TRBV5-6|TRBJ1-1|NA|few
CASSLAGGLRMNTEAFF
TGTGCCAGCAGCTTGGCTGGGGGGCTAAGAATGAACACTGAAGCTTTCTTT
>TRBV28|TRBJ1-2|TRBD1|NA
CASSSTGQGHGGYTF
TGTGCCAGCAGTTCAACGGGACAGGGACATGGTGGCTACACCTTC
>TRBV7-8|TRBJ2-2|TRBD2|NA
CASSPLAGDFVVSGELFF
TGTGCCAGCAGCCCGCTAGCGGGAGATTTTGTGGTTTCGGGGGAGCTGTTTTTT
>TRBV11-2|TRBJ2-6|NA|NA
CASNEGGANVLTF
TGTGCCAGCAACGAAGGGGGGGCCAACGTCCTGACTTTC
>TRBV5-1|TRBJ2-7|TRBD2|few
CASSGFSGGRTAYEQYF
TGCGCCAGCAGTGGATTTTCGGGCGGGAGGACCGCCTACGAGCAGTACTTC
>TRBV7-9|TRBJ2-3|NA|few
CASSSGVAWGTDTQYF
TGTGCCAGCAGCTCAGGCGTGGCTTGGGGAACAGATACGCAGTATTTT
>TRBV11-2|TRBJ2-1|NA|NA
CASSPQGGEQFF
TGTGCCAGCAGCCCCCAAGGGGGAGAGCAGTTCTTC
>TRBV28|TRBJ1-2|NA|NA
CASMVTLNYGYTF
TGTGCCAGCATGGTGACACTCAACTATGGCTACACCTTC
>TRBV6-1|TRBJ2-2|NA|once
CASSADRLGTGELFF
TGTGCCAGCAGTGCAGACAGGTTGGGCACCGGGGAGCTGTTTTTT
>TRBV28|TRBJ2-1|NA|few
CASSSQGLREQFF
TGTGCCAGCAGTTCTCAGGGACTTAGAGAGCAGTTCTTC
>TRBV5-1|TRBJ1-3|NA|NA
CASSNEGGFSGNTIYF
TGCGCCAGCAGCAACGAGGGGGGTTTCTCTGGAAACACCATATATTTT
>TRBV4-1|TRBJ1-1|NA|NA
CASSQAGSPGGGAFF
TGCGCCAGCAGCCAAGCCGGGAGTCCGGGCGGTGGGGCTTTCTTT
>TRBV28|TRBJ2-7|TRBD1|NA
CASSSQAGTGYHEQYF
TGTGCCAGCAGTTCTCAAGCCGGGACAGGTTACCACGAGCAGTACTTC
>TRBV7-9|TRBJ2-3|NA|NA
CASSLFSLSSTDTQYF
TGTGCCAGCAGCTTATTCTCGTTGTCTAGCACAGATACGCAGTATTTT
>TRBV28|TRBJ1-4|TRBD1|NA
CASMTNRGFEKLFF
TGTGCCAGCATGACAAACAGGGGGTTTGAAAAACTGTTTTTT
>TRBV9|TRBJ2-3|TRBD1|NA
CASSVQGAREDTQYF
TGTGCCAGCAGCGTACAGGGGGCTCGGGAAGATACGCAGTATTTT
>TRBV5-1|TRBJ2-1|NA|NA
CASSLVLGEGEQFF
TGCGCCAGCAGCTTGGTTCTGGGGGAAGGTGAGCAGTTCTTC
>TRBV28|TRBJ2-5|NA|NA
CASSLPMGQGKETQYF
TGTGCCAGCAGTTTGCCCATGGGGCAGGGCAAAGAGACCCAGTACTTC
>TRBV28|TRBJ1-5|TRBD1|NA
CAIDAGTGVSNQPQHF
TGTGCCATCGACGCCGGGACAGGGGTTAGCAATCAGCCCCAGCATTTT
>TRBV19|TRBJ1-2|TRBD1|NA
CASTGPGQGAYGYTF
TGTGCCAGTACCGGCCCGGGACAGGGGGCTTATGGCTACACCTTC
>TRBV7-9|TRBJ1-1|TRBD1|NA
CASSSKLKGQGITEAFF
TGTGCCAGCAGCTCCAAGTTAAAGGGACAGGGCATCACTGAAGCTTTCTTT
>TRBV9|TRBJ1-2|TRBD1|once
CASSQGQGYGYTF
TGTGCCAGCAGCCAGGGACAGGGTTATGGCTACACCTTC
>TRBV5-1|TRBJ1-1|TRBD1|NA
CASSLRPRAGGTEAFF
TGCGCCAGCAGCTTGAGGCCACGCGCAGGGGGCACTGAAGCTTTCTTT
>TRBV28|TRBJ2-7|TRBD1|NA
CASTGTAQYGKQYF
TGTGCCAGCACCGGGACAGCCCAATACGGCAAGCAGTACTTC
>TRBV5-1|TRBJ1-1|NA|NA
CASSSRTANTEAFF
TGCGCCAGCAGCTCCAGGACGGCGAACACTGAAGCTTTCTTT
>TRBV19|TRBJ1-2|NA|NA
CASSPHAWGQENSYGYTF
TGTGCCAGTAGTCCCCACGCCTGGGGCCAGGAGAATTCGTATGGCTACACCTTC
>TRBV28|TRBJ2-6|NA|NA
CASSLLRLAGANVLTF
TGTGCCAGCAGTTTATTACGTCTCGCTGGGGCCAACGTCCTGACTTTC
>TRBV5-1|TRBJ1-1|NA|NA
CASSFWGADTEAFF
TGCGCCAGCAGCTTCTGGGGGGCTGACACTGAAGCTTTCTTT
>TRBV30|TRBJ2-7|TRBD1|once
CAWSMGRGQREQYF
TGTGCCTGGAGTATGGGCAGGGGGCAAAGAGAGCAGTACTTC